Listed here are 13 T cell receptor beta chains from one sample, sequenced in a study of CD8 T cells in ankylosing spondylitis. TCRdb itself ran the 5' RACE reads through MiXCR, one entry per CDR3 protein. The repertoire holds about 360,000 distinct CDR3 sequences, 20% to 25% seen once, with around 13% in the top ten. Specimen: blood, either unsorted or a sorted T cell fraction (not recorded which). Receptors were obtained from a male donor with ankylosing spondylitis or in good health (not recorded which).

The V call is TRBV6-1, the J call TRBJ2-3, with 8 positions matching TRBD2. The V gene's germline CDR1 is MNHNS and CDR2 SASEGT. The V segment lost 5 bases and the J segment 6 bases; nucleotides outside the gene matches: 10. This CDR3 region has 15 residues. CDR3 coding DNA: TGTGCCAGCAGTCCCCGGGGGGGGGCTGGCGATACGCAGTATTTT. Translating it yields CASSPRGGAGDTQYF.

In its sample, this clonotype was seen a few times. V is TRBV11-2 and J is TRBJ2-2; 7 bases align to TRBD1. The CDR3 spans 16 residues. The germline V gene encodes CDR1 SGHAT and CDR2 FQNNGV. V lost 5 bases and J lost 0; bases outside the gene matches: 6. This CDR3 is CASSPWDSANTGELFF. The CDR3, as DNA: TGTGCCAGCAGCCCCTGGGACAGCGCGAACACCGGGGAGCTGTTTTTT.

The chain is built from TRBV10-3 and TRBJ2-1; D is unresolved. Germline V lookup: CDR1 ENHRY, CDR2 SYGVKD. This CDR3 comprises 16 residues. Trimming pared 4 bases from V and 0 bases from J, leaving 13 bases between. The CDR3 DNA reads TGTGCCATCAGTGTTAGTTTTGGGGACTCCTACAATGAGCAGTTCTTC. Amino acids: CAISVSFGDSYNEQFF.

A few counts support this clonotype. The gene calls are TRBV29-1 and TRBJ1-1; 8 nucleotides line up with TRBD1. V lost 6 bases to trimming and J lost 6 bases; unmatched junction nucleotides: 6. The CDR3 has 12 residues. Per germline, CDR1 SQVTM and CDR2 ANQGSEA. CDR3 bases: TGCAGCGTCATAGGACAGGGCCCTGAAGCTTTCTTT. This encodes CSVIGQGPEAFF. Drawing the rest from reference TRBV29-1 and TRBJ1-1, the complete variable domain is SAVISQKPSRDICQRGTSLTIQCQVDSQVTMMFWYRQQPGQSLTLIATANQGSEATYESGFVIDKFPISRPNLTFSTLTVSNMSPEDSSIYLCSVIGQGPEAFFGQGTRLTVV.

V is TRBV12-3 or TRBV12-4 and J is TRBJ2-5; 8 nucleotides match TRBD2. This CDR3 contains 13 residues. Trimming cost V 7 bases and J 3 bases; bases outside gene matches: 4. CDR3 region: CASTRRGEETQYF. The CDR3 DNA follows: TGTGCCAGCACCCGGCGGGGGGAAGAGACCCAGTACTTC.

The V call is TRBV12-3 or TRBV12-4, the J call TRBJ2-1; no firm D call. The CDR3 extends over 11 amino acids. Trimming cost V 3 bases and J 10 bases, with 7 bases left between them. The CDR3 DNA reads TGTGCCAGCAGTTTGGGGATGGAGCAGTTCTTC. Protein sequence: CASSLGMEQFF.

The chain joins TRBV12-3 or TRBV12-4 to TRBJ2-5; no clear D gene. V lost 8 bases and J lost 1, with 11 bases in between. The CDR3 loop spans 13 amino acids. The CDR3, as DNA: TGTGCCAGCGCCTGGACCGCCCAAGAGACCCAGTACTTC. It codes for CASAWTAQETQYF.

The chain uses TRBV28 and TRBJ2-1; perhaps TRBD2 as D (6 bases). Germline V CDR1 and CDR2: MDHEN, SYDVKM. The CDR3 has 13 residues. V lost 6 bases to trimming and J lost 6 bases, with 12 bases between them. The CDR3 region is CASRYSGSNEQFF. The CDR3 DNA follows: TGTGCCAGCAGGTATAGCGGATCCAATGAGCAGTTCTTC.

This clonotype was seen a handful of times. The V and J genes are TRBV10-3 and TRBJ1-2; perhaps TRBD1 as D (5 bases). Trimming pared 6 bases from V and 0 bases from J, leaving 14 bases between. CDR1 is ENHRY, CDR2 SYGVKD, per germline. CDR3 length: 15 residues. CDR3 region: CAIREQGPTNYGYTF. CDR3 sequence (DNA): TGTGCCATCAGGGAGCAGGGCCCTACTAACTATGGCTACACCTTC.

The chain carries TRBV7-8 and TRBJ2-3, with 10 bases that match TRBD1. From germline, CDR1 is SGHVS and CDR2 FQNEAQ. The CDR3 totals 18 residues. Losses at the gene ends were 7 bases for V and 4 bases for J; bases not matched to a gene: 17. The CDR3 sequence: CASTEDLRDRGMPDTQYF. The CDR3 nucleotides read TGTGCCAGCACCGAAGATTTACGGGACAGGGGAATGCCAGATACGCAGTATTTT.

The chain has TRBV12-3 or TRBV12-4 and TRBJ2-1; D unresolved. The CDR3 has 12 residues. Trimming left V 6 bases short and J 8 bases short, with 11 bases between. This CDR3 is CASRSFYHEQFF. The CDR3 DNA is TGTGCCAGCAGATCCTTTTATCATGAGCAGTTCTTC.

The chain combines TRBV12-3 or TRBV12-4 with TRBJ2-5, with 8 bases aligning to TRBD2. This CDR3 has 13 residues. Germline trimming cut 6 bases from V and 4 bases from J; bases unmatched to any gene: 4. Written as DNA, the CDR3 is TGTGCCAGCAGCACGGGGGGGCGAGAGACCCAGTACTTC. Translating gives CASSTGGRETQYF.

The V call is TRBV20-1, the J call TRBJ2-2; the D gene is possibly TRBD2 (6 bases). The CDR3 contains 16 residues. Trimming stripped 1 base from V and 6 bases from J, with 18 bases between. In germline, CDR1 is DFQATT, CDR2 SNEGSKA (reference sequence). The CDR3 sequence: CSARARSRGMAGELFF. For the CDR3, the DNA is TGCAGTGCTAGAGCTCGGTCGCGGGGTATGGCCGGGGAGCTGTTTTTT.